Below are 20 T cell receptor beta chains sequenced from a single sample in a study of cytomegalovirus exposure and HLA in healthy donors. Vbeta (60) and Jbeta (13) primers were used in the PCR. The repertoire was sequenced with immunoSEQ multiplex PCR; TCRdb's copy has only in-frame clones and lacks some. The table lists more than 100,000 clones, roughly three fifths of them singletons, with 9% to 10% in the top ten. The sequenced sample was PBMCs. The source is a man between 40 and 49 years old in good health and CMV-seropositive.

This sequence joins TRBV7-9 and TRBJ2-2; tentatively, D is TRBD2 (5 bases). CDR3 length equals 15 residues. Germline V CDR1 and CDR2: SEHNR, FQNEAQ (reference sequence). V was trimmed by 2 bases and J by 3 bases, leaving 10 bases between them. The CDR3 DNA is TGTGCCAGCAGCTTATGGGAGAGGTACACCGGGGAGCTGTTTTTT. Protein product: CASSLWERYTGELFF. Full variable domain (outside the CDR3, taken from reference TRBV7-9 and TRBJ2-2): DTGVSQNPRHKITKRGQNVTFRCDPISEHNRLYWYRQTLGQGPEFLTYFQNEAQLEKSRLLSDRFSAERPKGSFSTLEIQRTEQGDSAMYLCASSLWERYTGELFFGEGSRLTVL.

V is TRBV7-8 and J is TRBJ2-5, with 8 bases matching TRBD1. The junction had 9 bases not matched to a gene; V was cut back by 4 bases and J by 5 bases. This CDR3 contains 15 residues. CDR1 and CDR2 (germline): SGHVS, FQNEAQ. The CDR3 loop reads CASSSRQGTRETQYF. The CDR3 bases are TGTGCCAGCAGCTCAAGACAGGGGACCAGGGAGACCCAGTACTTC. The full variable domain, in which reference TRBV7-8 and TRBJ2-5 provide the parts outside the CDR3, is GAGVSQSPRYKVAKRGQDVALRCDPISGHVSLFWYQQALGQGPEFLTYFQNEAQLDKSGLPSDRFFAERPEGSVSTLKIQRTQQEDSAVYLCASSSRQGTRETQYFGPGTRLLVL.

CDR3 sequence reads: CASSQAPTTEYYEQYF. The DNA for the CDR3 is TGTGCCAGCAGCCAAGCACCAACCACAGAGTACTACGAGCAGTACTTC. The rearrangement links TRBV4-2 to TRBJ2-7, with unresolved D. CDR1 and CDR2 (germline): LGHNA, YNFKEQ. The CDR3 runs to 16 residues. The V gene lost 1 base and the J gene lost 3 bases, with 16 bases spanning the gap.

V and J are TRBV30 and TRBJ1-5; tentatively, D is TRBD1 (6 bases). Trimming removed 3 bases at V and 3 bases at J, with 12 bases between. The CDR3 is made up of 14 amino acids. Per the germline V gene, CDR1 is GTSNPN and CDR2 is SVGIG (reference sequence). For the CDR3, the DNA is TGTGCCTGGAGCGGAGGACAGAACAATCAGCCCCAGCATTTT. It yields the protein CAWSGGQNNQPQHF.

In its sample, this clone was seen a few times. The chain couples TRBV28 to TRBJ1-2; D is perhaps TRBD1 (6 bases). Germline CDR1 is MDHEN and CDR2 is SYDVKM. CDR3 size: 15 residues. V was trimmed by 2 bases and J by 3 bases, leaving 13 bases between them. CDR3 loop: CASSLQAGVYYGYTF. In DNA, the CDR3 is TGTGCCAGCAGTTTACAGGCAGGGGTTTACTATGGCTACACCTTC.

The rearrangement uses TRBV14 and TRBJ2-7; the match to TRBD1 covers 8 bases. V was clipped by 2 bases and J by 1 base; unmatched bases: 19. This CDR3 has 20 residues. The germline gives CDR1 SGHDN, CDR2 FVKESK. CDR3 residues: CASSQSSGTGWPVRSYEQYF. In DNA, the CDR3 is TGTGCCAGCAGCCAATCGTCCGGGACAGGATGGCCGGTCCGGTCCTACGAGCAGTACTTC.

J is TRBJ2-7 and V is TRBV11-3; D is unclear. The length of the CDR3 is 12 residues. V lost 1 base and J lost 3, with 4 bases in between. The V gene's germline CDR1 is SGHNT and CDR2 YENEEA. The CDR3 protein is CASSLAGYEQYF. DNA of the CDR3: TGTGCCAGCAGCTTAGCGGGCTACGAGCAGTACTTC. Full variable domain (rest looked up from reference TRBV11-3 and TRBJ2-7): EAGVVQSPRYKIIEKKQPVAFWCNPISGHNTLYWYLQNLGQGPELLIRYENEEAVDDSQLPKDRFSAERLKGVDSTLKIQPAELGDSAVYLCASSLAGYEQYFGPGTRLTVT.

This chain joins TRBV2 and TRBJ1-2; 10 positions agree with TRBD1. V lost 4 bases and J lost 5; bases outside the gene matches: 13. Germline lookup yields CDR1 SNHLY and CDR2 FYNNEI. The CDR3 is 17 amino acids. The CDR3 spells CASSAASGQGRGYGYTF. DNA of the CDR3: TGTGCCAGCAGTGCTGCCTCGGGACAGGGGCGAGGGTATGGCTACACCTTC.

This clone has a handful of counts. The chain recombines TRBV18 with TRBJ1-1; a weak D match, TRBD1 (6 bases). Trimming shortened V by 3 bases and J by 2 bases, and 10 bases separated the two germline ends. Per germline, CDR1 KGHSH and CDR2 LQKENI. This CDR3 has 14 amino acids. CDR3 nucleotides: TGTGCCAGCTCACCGGACAGACTAAACACTGAAGCTTTCTTT. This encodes CASSPDRLNTEAFF.

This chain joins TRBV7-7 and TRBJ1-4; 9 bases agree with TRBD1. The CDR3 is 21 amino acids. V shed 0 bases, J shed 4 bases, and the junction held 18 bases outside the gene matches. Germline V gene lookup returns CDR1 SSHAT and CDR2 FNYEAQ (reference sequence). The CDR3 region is CASSLAATGGRPFPLNEKLFF. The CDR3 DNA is TGTGCCAGCAGCTTAGCGGCGACAGGGGGTCGACCCTTCCCGCTTAATGAAAAACTGTTTTTT. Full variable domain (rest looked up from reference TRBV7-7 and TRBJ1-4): GAGVSQSPRYKVTKRGQDVTLRCDPISSHATLYWYQQALGQGPEFLTYFNYEAQPDKSGLPSDRFSAERPEGSISTLTIQRTEQRDSAMYRCASSLAATGGRPFPLNEKLFFGSGTQLSVL.

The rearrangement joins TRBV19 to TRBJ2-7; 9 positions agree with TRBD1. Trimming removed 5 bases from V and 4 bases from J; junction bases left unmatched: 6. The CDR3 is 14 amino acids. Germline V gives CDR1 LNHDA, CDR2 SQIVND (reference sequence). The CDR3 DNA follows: TGTGCCAGTAGTGCCGGGACAGGGCTGTACGAGCAGTACTTC. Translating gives CASSAGTGLYEQYF.

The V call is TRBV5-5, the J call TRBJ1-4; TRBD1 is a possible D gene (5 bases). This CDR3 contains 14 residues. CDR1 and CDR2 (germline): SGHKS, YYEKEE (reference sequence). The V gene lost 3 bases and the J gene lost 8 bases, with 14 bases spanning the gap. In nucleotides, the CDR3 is TGTGCCAGCAGCTCCACCACTCGGGGGGAAAAACTGTTTTTT. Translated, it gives CASSSTTRGEKLFF.

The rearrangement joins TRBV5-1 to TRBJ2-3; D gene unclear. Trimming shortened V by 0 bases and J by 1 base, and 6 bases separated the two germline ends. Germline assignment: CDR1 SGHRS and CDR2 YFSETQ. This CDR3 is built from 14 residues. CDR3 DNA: TGCGCCAGCAGCTTGGTAGAGGGCACAGATACGCAGTATTTT. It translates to CASSLVEGTDTQYF.

The CDR3 protein is CASSDGSNQPQHF. CDR3 bases: TGTGCCAGCAGTGACGGCAGCAATCAGCCCCAGCATTTT. The chain links TRBV6-4 to TRBJ1-5; D is undetermined. Germline CDR1 is MRHNA and CDR2 is SNTAGT. Trimming removed 2 bases from V and 1 base from J, with 3 bases in between. The CDR3 spans 13 residues.

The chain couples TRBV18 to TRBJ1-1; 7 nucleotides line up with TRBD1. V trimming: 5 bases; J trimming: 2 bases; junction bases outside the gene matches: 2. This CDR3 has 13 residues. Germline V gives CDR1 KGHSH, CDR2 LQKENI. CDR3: CASSTGANTEAFF. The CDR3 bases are TGTGCCAGCTCAACAGGGGCAAACACTGAAGCTTTCTTT.

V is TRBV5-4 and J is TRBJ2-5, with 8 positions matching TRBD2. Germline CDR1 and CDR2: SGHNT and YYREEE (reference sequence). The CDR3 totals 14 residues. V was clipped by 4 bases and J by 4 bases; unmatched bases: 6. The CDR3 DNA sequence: TGTGCCAGCAGCACGGGACTAGACGGAGAGACCCAGTACTTC. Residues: CASSTGLDGETQYF.

The CDR3 bases are TGTGCCAGCAGTCCCGGGACTAGCGGGAGTTTCGGCACAGATACGCAGTATTTT. Its protein is CASSPGTSGSFGTDTQYF. V gene TRBV2 combines with J gene TRBJ2-3; 14 bases fit TRBD2. Losses at the gene ends were 5 bases for V and 1 base for J; bases not matched to a gene: 8. Germline CDR1 and CDR2: SNHLY and FYNNEI. The CDR3 runs to 18 residues.

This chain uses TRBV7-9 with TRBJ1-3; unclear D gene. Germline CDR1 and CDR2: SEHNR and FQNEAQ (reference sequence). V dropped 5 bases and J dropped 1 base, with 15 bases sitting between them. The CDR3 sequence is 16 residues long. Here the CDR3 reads CASSPTGVWSGNTIYF. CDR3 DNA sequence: TGTGCCAGCAGCCCGACCGGGGTTTGGTCTGGAAACACCATATATTTT.

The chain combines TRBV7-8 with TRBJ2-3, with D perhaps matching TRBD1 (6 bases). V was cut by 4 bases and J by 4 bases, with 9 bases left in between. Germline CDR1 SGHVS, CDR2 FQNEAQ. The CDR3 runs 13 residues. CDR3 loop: CASSSGQSDTQYF. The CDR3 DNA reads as TGTGCCAGCAGCTCCGGACAGTCAGATACGCAGTATTTT.

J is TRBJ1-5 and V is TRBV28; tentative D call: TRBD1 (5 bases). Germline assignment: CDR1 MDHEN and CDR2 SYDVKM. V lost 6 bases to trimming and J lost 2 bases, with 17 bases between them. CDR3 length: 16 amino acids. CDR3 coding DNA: TGTGCCAGCAGACCTCAAGGGGCCTCCGGCAATCAGCCCCAGCATTTT. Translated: CASRPQGASGNQPQHF.